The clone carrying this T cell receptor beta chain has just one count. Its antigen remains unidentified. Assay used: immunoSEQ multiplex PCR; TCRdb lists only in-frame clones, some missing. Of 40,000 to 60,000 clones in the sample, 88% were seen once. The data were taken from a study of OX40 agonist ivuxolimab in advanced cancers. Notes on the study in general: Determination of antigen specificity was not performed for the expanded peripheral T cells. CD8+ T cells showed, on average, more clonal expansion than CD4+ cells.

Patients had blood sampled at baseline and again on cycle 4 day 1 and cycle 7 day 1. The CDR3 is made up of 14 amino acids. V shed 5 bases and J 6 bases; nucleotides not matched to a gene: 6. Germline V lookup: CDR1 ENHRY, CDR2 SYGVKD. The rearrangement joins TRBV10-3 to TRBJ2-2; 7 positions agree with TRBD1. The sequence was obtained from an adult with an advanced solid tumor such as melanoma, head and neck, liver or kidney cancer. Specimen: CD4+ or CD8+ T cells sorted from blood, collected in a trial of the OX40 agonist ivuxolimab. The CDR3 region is CAISSGQSAGELFF. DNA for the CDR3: TGTGCCATCAGTTCGGGACAGAGCGCCGGGGAGCTGTTTTTT.